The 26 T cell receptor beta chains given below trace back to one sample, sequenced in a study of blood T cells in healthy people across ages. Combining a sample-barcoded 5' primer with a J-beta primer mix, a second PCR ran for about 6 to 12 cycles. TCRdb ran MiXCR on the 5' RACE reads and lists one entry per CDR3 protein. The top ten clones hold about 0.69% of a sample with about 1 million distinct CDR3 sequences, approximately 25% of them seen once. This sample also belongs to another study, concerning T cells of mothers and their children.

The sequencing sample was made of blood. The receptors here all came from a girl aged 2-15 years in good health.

CDR3 region: CSASRLAGTYNEQFF. CDR3 DNA sequence: TGCAGTGCTTCCCGACTAGCGGGTACCTACAATGAGCAGTTCTTC. V is TRBV20-1 and J is TRBJ2-1; TRBD2 matches 10 bases. Unmatched junction bases numbered 6, after V lost 5 bases and J lost 2 bases. Germline V gene sequence: CDR1 DFQATT, CDR2 SNEGSKA (reference sequence). The CDR3 runs 15 residues.

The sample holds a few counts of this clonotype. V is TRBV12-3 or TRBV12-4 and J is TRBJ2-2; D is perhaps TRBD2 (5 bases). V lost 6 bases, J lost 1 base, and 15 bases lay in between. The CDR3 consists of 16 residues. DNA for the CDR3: TGTGCCAGCAGCCTCCCGGGAAGAGAGAACACCGGGGAGCTGTTTTTT. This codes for CASSLPGRENTGELFF.

The CDR3 loop reads CASSQDSSVTEAFF. The CDR3 region has the DNA TGTGCCAGCAGCCAAGATTCGAGTGTCACTGAAGCTTTCTTT. The V call is TRBV4-2, the J call TRBJ1-1; D remains unclear. Trimming removed 0 bases from V and 4 bases from J, with 9 bases in between. This CDR3 spans 14 amino acids. The V gene's germline CDR1 is LGHNA and CDR2 YNFKEQ.

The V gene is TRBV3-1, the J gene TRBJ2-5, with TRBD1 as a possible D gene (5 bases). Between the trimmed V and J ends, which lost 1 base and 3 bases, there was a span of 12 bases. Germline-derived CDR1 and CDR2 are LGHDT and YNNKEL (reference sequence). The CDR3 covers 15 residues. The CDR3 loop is CASSQAQEGKETQYF. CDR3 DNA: TGTGCCAGCAGCCAAGCACAGGAAGGGAAAGAGACCCAGTACTTC.

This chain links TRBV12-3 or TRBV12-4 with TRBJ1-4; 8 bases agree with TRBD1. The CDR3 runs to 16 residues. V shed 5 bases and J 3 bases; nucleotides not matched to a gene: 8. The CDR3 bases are TGTGCCAGCAGTCTCTCAGACAGGGGACCTAATGAAAAACTGTTTTTT. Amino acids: CASSLSDRGPNEKLFF.

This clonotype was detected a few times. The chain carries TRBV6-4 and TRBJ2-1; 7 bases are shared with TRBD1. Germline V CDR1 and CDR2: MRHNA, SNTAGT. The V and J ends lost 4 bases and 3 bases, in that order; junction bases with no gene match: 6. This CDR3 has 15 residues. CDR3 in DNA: TGTGCCAGCAGTGCCAAGACAGGGTACTACAATGAGCAGTTCTTC. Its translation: CASSAKTGYYNEQFF.

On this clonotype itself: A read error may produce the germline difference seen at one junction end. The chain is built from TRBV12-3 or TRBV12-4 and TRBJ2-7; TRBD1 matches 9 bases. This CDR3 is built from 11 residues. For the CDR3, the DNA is TGTGCCAGCAGTCCGGGGACAGGGAGAAACTTC. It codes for CASSPGTGRNF.

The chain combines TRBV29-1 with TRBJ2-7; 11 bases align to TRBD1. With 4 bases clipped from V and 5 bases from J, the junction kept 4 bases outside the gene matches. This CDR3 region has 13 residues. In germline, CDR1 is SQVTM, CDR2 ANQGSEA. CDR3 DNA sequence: TGCAGCGTTGGGGGGACAGGGGGAAACGAGCAGTACTTC. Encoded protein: CSVGGTGGNEQYF.

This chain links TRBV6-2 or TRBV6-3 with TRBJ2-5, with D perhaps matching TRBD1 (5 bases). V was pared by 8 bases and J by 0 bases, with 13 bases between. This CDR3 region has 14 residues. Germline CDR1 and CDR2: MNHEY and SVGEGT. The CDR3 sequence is CASSTDRNQETQYF. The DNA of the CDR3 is TGTGCCAGCTCAACCGACAGAAACCAAGAGACCCAGTACTTC.

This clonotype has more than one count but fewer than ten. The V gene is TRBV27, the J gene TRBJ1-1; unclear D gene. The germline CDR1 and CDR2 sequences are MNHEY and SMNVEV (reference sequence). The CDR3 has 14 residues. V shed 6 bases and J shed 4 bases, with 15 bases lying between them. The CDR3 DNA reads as TGTGCCAGCAGCCGCCTTAGCATGGCCACTGAAGCTTTCTTT. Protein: CASSRLSMATEAFF.

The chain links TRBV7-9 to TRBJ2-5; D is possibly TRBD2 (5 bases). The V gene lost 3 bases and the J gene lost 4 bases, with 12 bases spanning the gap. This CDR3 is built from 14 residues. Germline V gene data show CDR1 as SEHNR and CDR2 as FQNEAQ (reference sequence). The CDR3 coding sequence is TGTGCCAGCAGCTTCGAACTAGATCGAGAGACCCAGTACTTC. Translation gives CASSFELDRETQYF.

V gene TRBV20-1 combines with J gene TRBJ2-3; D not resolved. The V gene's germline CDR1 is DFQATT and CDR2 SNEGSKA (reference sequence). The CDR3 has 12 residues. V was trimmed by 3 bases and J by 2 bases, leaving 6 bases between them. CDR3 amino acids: CSASGVTDTQYF. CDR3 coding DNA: TGCAGTGCTAGTGGTGTCACAGATACGCAGTATTTT.

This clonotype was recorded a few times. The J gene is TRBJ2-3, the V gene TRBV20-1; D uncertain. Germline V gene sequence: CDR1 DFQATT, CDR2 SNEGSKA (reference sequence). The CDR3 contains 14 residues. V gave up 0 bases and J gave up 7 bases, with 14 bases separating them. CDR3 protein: CSARDKPTGYTQYF. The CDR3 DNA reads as TGCAGTGCTAGAGATAAGCCGACCGGTTATACGCAGTATTTT.

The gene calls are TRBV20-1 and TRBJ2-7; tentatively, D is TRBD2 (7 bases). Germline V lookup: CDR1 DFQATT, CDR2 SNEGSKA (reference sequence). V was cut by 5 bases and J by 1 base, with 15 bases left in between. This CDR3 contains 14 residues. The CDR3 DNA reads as TGCAGTGCTGGGGGGCCTAGCGGATCCTACGAGCAGTACTTC. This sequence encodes CSAGGPSGSYEQYF.

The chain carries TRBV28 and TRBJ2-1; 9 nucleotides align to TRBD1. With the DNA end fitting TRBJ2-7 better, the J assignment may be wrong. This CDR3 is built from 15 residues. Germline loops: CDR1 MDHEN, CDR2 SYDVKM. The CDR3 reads CASSLIGTGTREQYF. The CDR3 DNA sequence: TGTGCCAGCAGTTTAATCGGGACAGGGACGCGGGAGCAGTACTTC.

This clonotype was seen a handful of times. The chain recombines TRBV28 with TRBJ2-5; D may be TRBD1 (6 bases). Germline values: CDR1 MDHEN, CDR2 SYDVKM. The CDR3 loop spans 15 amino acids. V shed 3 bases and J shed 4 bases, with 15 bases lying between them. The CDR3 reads CASSFKGLGGETQYF. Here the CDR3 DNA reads TGTGCCAGCAGTTTTAAGGGTCTAGGGGGAGAGACCCAGTACTTC.

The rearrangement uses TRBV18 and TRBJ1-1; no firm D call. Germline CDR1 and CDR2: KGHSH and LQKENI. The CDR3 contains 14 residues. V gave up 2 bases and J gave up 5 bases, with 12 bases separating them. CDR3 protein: CASSPGRRGTEAFF. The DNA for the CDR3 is TGTGCCAGCTCACCAGGTCGTCGGGGAACTGAAGCTTTCTTT.

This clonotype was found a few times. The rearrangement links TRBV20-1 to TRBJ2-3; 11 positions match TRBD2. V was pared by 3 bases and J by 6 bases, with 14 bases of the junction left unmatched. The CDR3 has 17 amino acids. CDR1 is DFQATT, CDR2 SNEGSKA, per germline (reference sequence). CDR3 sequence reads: CSASQRLAGWDEDTQYF. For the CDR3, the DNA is TGCAGTGCTAGTCAAAGACTAGCGGGGTGGGACGAGGATACGCAGTATTTT.

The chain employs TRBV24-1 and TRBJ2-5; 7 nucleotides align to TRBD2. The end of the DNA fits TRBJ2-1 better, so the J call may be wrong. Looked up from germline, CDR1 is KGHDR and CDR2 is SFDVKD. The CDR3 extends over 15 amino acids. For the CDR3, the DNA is TGTGCCACCTCCCGTCAGGGAGCGGGATCCAAGGAGCAGTTCTTC. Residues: CATSRQGAGSKEQFF.

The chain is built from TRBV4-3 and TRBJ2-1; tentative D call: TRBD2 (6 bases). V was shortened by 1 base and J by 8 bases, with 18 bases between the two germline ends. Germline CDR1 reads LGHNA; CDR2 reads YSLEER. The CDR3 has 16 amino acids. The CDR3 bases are TGCGCCAGCAGCCAAGTGGGGGGAAGGGGCGGTTATGAGCAGTTCTTC. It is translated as CASSQVGGRGGYEQFF.

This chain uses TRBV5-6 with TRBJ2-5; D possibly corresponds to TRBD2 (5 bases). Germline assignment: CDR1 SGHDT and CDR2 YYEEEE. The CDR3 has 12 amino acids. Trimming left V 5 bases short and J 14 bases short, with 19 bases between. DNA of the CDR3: TGTGCCAGCAGTCAAAGCGGACCCGGGCGATACTTC. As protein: CASSQSGPGRYF.

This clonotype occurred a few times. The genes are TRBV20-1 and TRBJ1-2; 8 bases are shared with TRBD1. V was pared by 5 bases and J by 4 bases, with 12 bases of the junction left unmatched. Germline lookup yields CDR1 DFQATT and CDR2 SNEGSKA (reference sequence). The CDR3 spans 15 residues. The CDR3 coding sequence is TGCAGTGCTCCCCGGCCGACAGGGGAGGGCTATGGCTACACCTTC. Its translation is CSAPRPTGEGYGYTF.

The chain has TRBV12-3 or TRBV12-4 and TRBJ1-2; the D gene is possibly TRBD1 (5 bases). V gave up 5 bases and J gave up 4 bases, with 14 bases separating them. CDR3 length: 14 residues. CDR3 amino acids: CASSLVSGTYGYTF. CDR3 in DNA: TGTGCCAGCAGTCTTGTCTCGGGGACCTATGGCTACACCTTC.

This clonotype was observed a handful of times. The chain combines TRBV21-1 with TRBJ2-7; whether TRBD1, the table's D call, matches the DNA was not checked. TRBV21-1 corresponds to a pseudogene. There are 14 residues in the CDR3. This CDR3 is CASRDRARSYEQYF. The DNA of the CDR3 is TGTGCCAGCCGGGACAGGGCAAGGTCCTACGAGCAGTACTTC.

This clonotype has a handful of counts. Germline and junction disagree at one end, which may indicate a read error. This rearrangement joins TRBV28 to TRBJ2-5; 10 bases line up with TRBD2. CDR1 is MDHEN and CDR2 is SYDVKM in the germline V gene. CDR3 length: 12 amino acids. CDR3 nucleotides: TGTGTCAGCGGGGGGGGCCGGGAGACCCAGTACTTC. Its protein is CVSGGGRETQYF.

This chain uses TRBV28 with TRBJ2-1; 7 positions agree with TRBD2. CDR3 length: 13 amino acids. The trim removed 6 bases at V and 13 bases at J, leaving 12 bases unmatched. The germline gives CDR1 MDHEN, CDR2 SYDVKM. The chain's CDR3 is CASRPGNSGPQFF. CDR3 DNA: TGTGCCAGCAGGCCAGGGAATAGCGGGCCCCAGTTCTTC.